These T cell receptor beta chains were read from a single sample in a study of OX40 agonist ivuxolimab in advanced cancers. The method was immunoSEQ multiplex PCR; TCRdb's version includes in-frame clones alone and lacks a portion of them. The table records 50,000 to 70,000 clones, roughly nine tenths of them present only once. The sample consisted of CD4+ or CD8+ T cells sorted from blood, taken in a trial of the OX40 agonist ivuxolimab. The receptors were sampled from an adult with an advanced solid tumor such as melanoma, head and neck, liver or kidney cancer. The CDR3 runs from the conserved cysteine through the conserved F or W. D genes are given only for firm matches. The size entry is marked missing in some rows and otherwise reads once, few, many or a size class.

>TRBV27|NA|TRBJ1-2|NA
TGTGCCAGCAGTCCCAGCCTCGCCCGGGGCTACACCTTC
CASSPSLARGYTF
>TRBV18|NA|TRBJ2-4|NA
TGTGCCAGCTCACTACTTGGGACCGAAAACATTCAGTACTTC
CASSLLGTENIQYF
>TRBV19|NA|TRBJ2-1|TRBD2
TGTGCCAGTAGTATAGGCGGGAGGAACAATGAGCAGTTCTTC
CASSIGGRNNEQFF
>TRBV15|NA|TRBJ2-1|NA
TGTGCCACCAGCAGTCACCCCGGTAGACACGCCGAGCAGTTCTTC
CATSSHPGRHAEQFF
>TRBV4-3|NA|TRBJ1-5|NA
TGCGCCAGCAGCCAAGTCCAGGGGTACCAGCCCCAGCATTTT
CASSQVQGYQPQHF
>TRBV7-9|few|TRBJ2-3|TRBD2
TGTGCCAGCAGCTTAGCGGCTAGCGGGGATACAGATACGCAGTATTTT
CASSLAASGDTDTQYF
>TRBV4-1|few|TRBJ2-1|NA
TGCGCCAGCAGCCATCTCCCTAGATGGGGAGAGCCCAATGAGCAGTTCTTC
CASSHLPRWGEPNEQFF
>TRBV27|NA|TRBJ2-7|TRBD2
TGTGCCAGCAGTTTATCGAGGTGGGAGGCTAGCGGGAGATCGAACGAGCAGTACTTC
CASSLSRWEASGRSNEQYF
>TRBV9|NA|TRBJ2-3|NA
TGTGCCAGCAGCTCGGAGGGGGTCGGCACAGATACGCAGTATTTT
CASSSEGVGTDTQYF
>TRBV5-8|NA|TRBJ2-7|NA
TGTGCCAGCAGCTTATCACGAGGACTCGCCTACGAGCAGTACTTC
CASSLSRGLAYEQYF
>TRBV5-5|few|TRBJ1-2|TRBD1
TGTGCCAGCAGCGGCTGGACAGGTCCGGGGGACTATGGCTACACCTTC
CASSGWTGPGDYGYTF
>TRBV28|NA|TRBJ2-7|TRBD1
TGTGCCAGCAGTTCCCCGGGACAGGGTCTGTACGAGCAGTACTTC
CASSSPGQGLYEQYF
>TRBV11-3|NA|TRBJ2-3|NA
TGTGCCAGCAGCCCCGCCCCAGTCTCGGCAGATACGCAGTATTTT
CASSPAPVSADTQYF
>TRBV28|NA|TRBJ2-7|TRBD1
TGTGCCAGCAGTCAGTCAACAGGGGGCATCGACGAGCAGTACTTC
CASSQSTGGIDEQYF
>TRBV7-2|NA|TRBJ2-1|NA
TGTGCCAGCAGCTTGTGGGGCTACAATGAGCAGTTCTTC
CASSLWGYNEQFF
>TRBV5-4|NA|TRBJ2-1|NA
TGTGCCAGCAGCTTGGGCAACAATGAGCAGTTCTTC
CASSLGNNEQFF
>TRBV4-3|NA|TRBJ2-2|TRBD2
TGCGCCAGCAGCCAAGTGAGGCTAGCGGGAGGGCCGGGCACCGGGGAGCTGTTTTTT
CASSQVRLAGGPGTGELFF
>TRBV10-1|NA|TRBJ2-2|TRBD2
TGCGCCAGCAGTGACAGAACTAGCGGGAGTACCGGGGAGCTGTTTTTT
CASSDRTSGSTGELFF
>TRBV7-2|once|TRBJ2-3|TRBD2
TGTGCCAGCAGCTTATTCCCTGCTAGCGGGATGGACACAGATACGCAGTATTTT
CASSLFPASGMDTDTQYF
>TRBV4-3|NA|TRBJ2-1|TRBD2
TGCGCCAGCAGCCAAGGGTATAGCGGGGGTTGGAATGAGCAGTTCTTC
CASSQGYSGGWNEQFF
>TRBV28|NA|TRBJ1-5|NA
TGTGCCAGCAGTTCCCAGGGGTCGCCTCTGGATCAGCCCCAGCATTTT
CASSSQGSPLDQPQHF
>TRBV28|NA|TRBJ2-3|TRBD1
TGTGCCAGCAGCCCGGACAGGGTCCACAGCACAGATACGCAGTATTTT
CASSPDRVHSTDTQYF
>TRBV5-1|NA|TRBJ2-7|TRBD2
TGCGCCAGCAGCTTTGGCCTAGCGGGCTACGAGCAGTACTTC
CASSFGLAGYEQYF
>TRBV18|NA|TRBJ2-3|TRBD1
TGTGCCAGCTCCCGAGACAGGGCCTTCGGGACAGATACGCAGTATTTT
CASSRDRAFGTDTQYF
>TRBV27|NA|TRBJ2-7|NA
TGTGCCAGCAGTTTGGGGAAAAACTACGAGCAGTACTTC
CASSLGKNYEQYF
>TRBV10-3|NA|TRBJ2-7|TRBD2
TGTGCCATCAGTGACCTCGGGCTAGCGGGACAGGAGCAGTACTTC
CAISDLGLAGQEQYF
>TRBV30|NA|TRBJ2-7|TRBD2
TGTGCCTGGGCAGTAGCGGGATCATACGAGCAGTACTTC
CAWAVAGSYEQYF
>TRBV19|NA|TRBJ1-5|TRBD1
TGTGCCAGCGAGGGACAGCCCAATCAGCCCCAGCATTTT
CASEGQPNQPQHF
>TRBV4-1|NA|TRBJ1-2|NA
TGCGCCAGCAGAGGACATGGTGATGGCTACACCTTC
CASRGHGDGYTF
>TRBV7-9|NA|TRBJ2-7|TRBD2
TGTGCCAGCACCCTTCCGGGACTAGCGGGAGGGCCCGGCGAGCAGTACTTC
CASTLPGLAGGPGEQYF
>TRBV6-5|NA|TRBJ2-7|TRBD2
TGTGCCAGCAGTTACCTAGCGGGCTCCTACGAGCAGTACTTC
CASSYLAGSYEQYF
>TRBV10-3|NA|TRBJ2-7|TRBD1
TGTGCCATCAGTTGGGACAGGGTTTACGAGCAGTACTTC
CAISWDRVYEQYF
>TRBV27|NA|TRBJ2-7|TRBD1
TGTGCCAGCAGTCCCACCTCCTGGACAGGGACATCCTACGAGCAGTACTTC
CASSPTSWTGTSYEQYF
>TRBV6-6|NA|TRBJ2-1|NA
TGTGCCAGCAGTTACAATTCCGAAGGGTACAATGAGCAGTTCTTC
CASSYNSEGYNEQFF
>TRBV7-3|NA|TRBJ1-6|TRBD1
TGTGCCAGCAGCTCAACAGGGGCAAATTCACCCCTCCACTTT
CASSSTGANSPLHF
>TRBV27|NA|TRBJ2-1|TRBD1
TGTGCCAGCAGTTGGGACAGGGACAATGAGCAGTTCTTC
CASSWDRDNEQFF
>TRBV12-5|NA|TRBJ2-1|TRBD2
TGTGCTAGTGGTTTGTCGGGACTAGTCAATGAGCAGTTCTTC
CASGLSGLVNEQFF
>TRBV28|once|TRBJ2-1|TRBD1
TGTGCCAGCAGGGACAGGGTGACCGATGAGCAGTTCTTC
CASRDRVTDEQFF
>TRBV6-5|NA|TRBJ1-2|TRBD1
TGTGCCAGCAGTTCCCCGGGACAGGGGAGGCATGGCTACACCTTC
CASSSPGQGRHGYTF
>TRBV4-1|NA|TRBJ2-7|NA
TGCGCCAGCAGCCAACTTGAGGGCCACGGCGAGCAGTACTTC
CASSQLEGHGEQYF
>TRBV10-3|NA|TRBJ1-5|NA
TGTGCCACCAACCGGGGAGACCCCAATCAGCCCCAGCATTTT
CATNRGDPNQPQHF
>TRBV27|NA|TRBJ2-7|NA
TGTGCCAGCAGTTTTCCCGGGTACGAGCAGTACTTC
CASSFPGYEQYF
>TRBV11-1|NA|TRBJ2-7|NA
TGTGCCAGCAGCCCAAGCATTTTTCAGGGCGCGGACCACGAGCAGTACTTC
CASSPSIFQGADHEQYF
>TRBV27|NA|TRBJ2-1|TRBD2
TGTGCCAGCATAGCGGGAGCTCTTAGCAATGAGCAGTTCTTC
CASIAGALSNEQFF
>TRBV25-1|NA|TRBJ2-7|NA
TGTGCCAGTGGCCATGGTGGCGAGCAGTACTTC
CASGHGGEQYF
>TRBV4-2|NA|TRBJ2-7|TRBD2
TGTGCCAGCAGCCAAGATAGGGAGGCTAGCGGGTCCTCCTACGAGCAGTACTTC
CASSQDREASGSSYEQYF
>TRBV20-1|once|TRBJ2-5|TRBD1
TGCAGTGGGACAGGGGGAGAGACCCAGTACTTC
CSGTGGETQYF
>TRBV15|NA|TRBJ1-5|TRBD1
TGTGCCACCAGCAGAGAAAATCAGGGGGCTGGTCAGCCCCAGCATTTT
CATSRENQGAGQPQHF
>TRBV7-9|NA|TRBJ2-5|NA
TGTGCCAGCAGCCCTCCGGGACTCCTGTCGGAGACCCAGTACTTC
CASSPPGLLSETQYF
>TRBV28|NA|TRBJ2-3|NA
TGTGCCAGCAGTTTTTTAGCGGGCACAGATACGCAGTATTTT
CASSFLAGTDTQYF
>TRBV4-1|NA|TRBJ1-3|NA
TGCGCCAGCAGCCAAGAATCCAGGTCAGGAAACACCATATATTTT
CASSQESRSGNTIYF
>TRBV19|NA|TRBJ2-7|TRBD2
TGTGCCAGTAGTATCACTAGCGGTTCCTACGAGCAGTACTTC
CASSITSGSYEQYF
>TRBV15|NA|TRBJ1-1|TRBD1
TGTGCCACCAGCAATACAGGGGATTGGACTGAAGCTTTCTTT
CATSNTGDWTEAFF
>TRBV7-2|NA|TRBJ2-1|NA
TGTGCCAGCAGCTGGCTCGCAGGGGGGTCAGTAAACAATGAGCAGTTCTTC
CASSWLAGGSVNNEQFF
>TRBV19|NA|TRBJ2-1|TRBD2
TGTGCCACTAGCGGGAGTGCTTTAGATGAGCAGTTCTTC
CATSGSALDEQFF
>TRBV27|NA|TRBJ2-2|NA
TGTGCCAGCACCCAGGGCCTCGGGACAATTTTCGGCGGGGAGCTGTTTTTT
CASTQGLGTIFGGELFF
>TRBV5-1|NA|TRBJ2-2|TRBD2
TGCGCCAGCACCGGGGCGGGGGAGAACACCGGGGAGCTGTTTTTT
CASTGAGENTGELFF
>TRBV28|NA|TRBJ1-3|NA
TGTGCCAGCAGTGGGGCGGGAGCACCCGGAGTCACCATATATTTT
CASSGAGAPGVTIYF
>TRBV11-2|NA|TRBJ2-1|NA
TGTGCCAGCAGCTTAGATTCCAGGGCCTACAATGAGCAGTTCTTC
CASSLDSRAYNEQFF
>TRBV7-6|NA|TRBJ2-2|NA
TGTGCCAGCAGCCCCATATCCGCGGTGACCGGGGAGCTGTTTTTT
CASSPISAVTGELFF